Presented here are 29 T cell receptor beta chains from one specimen sequenced in a study of T cells in Graves' hyperthyroidism and ophthalmopathy. Regions amplified from RNA transcripts were the TCR beta CDR3 regions. RT-PCR in the first round (using the HTBI primer set) targeted the TCR CDR3. TCRdb re-analysed the multiplex PCR reads in MiXCR, keeping a single row per CDR3 protein. The sample records fewer than 650,000 distinct CDR3 sequences, approximately 14% being singletons. Sequencing input: blood. These receptors all come from a woman in her 30s with Graves' hyperthyroidism that later progressed to Graves' ophthalmopathy.

In this sample, this clonotype turned up a few times. The genes are TRBV5-6 and TRBJ2-2, with a weak D call TRBD2 (5 bases). Trimming took off 0 bases at V and 4 bases at J, with 13 bases between the two ends. Germline assignment: CDR1 SGHDT and CDR2 YYEEEE. CDR3 length equals 16 residues. The CDR3 coding sequence is TGTGCCAGCAGCTTGGCCGGTGGGAGAGGCACCGGGGAGCTGTTTTTT. Translation gives CASSLAGGRGTGELFF.

This clonotype has a count of ten or more. This chain connects TRBV10-3 to TRBJ2-2; D unclear. CDR3 length: 14 amino acids. Trimming removed 3 bases from V and 7 bases from J, with 12 bases in between. CDR1 is ENHRY, CDR2 SYGVKD, per germline. The CDR3 loop is CAISEDVSRGELFF. In DNA form, the CDR3 reads TGTGCCATCAGTGAAGATGTATCTCGCGGGGAGCTGTTTTTT.

This clonotype was counted at least ten times. The chain uses TRBV28 and TRBJ2-7, with 8 positions matching TRBD2. From germline, CDR1 is MDHEN and CDR2 SYDVKM. The trim removed 7 bases at V and 3 bases at J, leaving 8 bases unmatched. There are 14 residues in the CDR3. The CDR3 DNA sequence: TGTGCCAGCACCGAGGCTAGCGGGTACTACGAGCAGTACTTC. This sequence encodes CASTEASGYYEQYF. Full variable domain (missing parts from reference TRBV28 and TRBJ2-7): DVKVTQSSRYLVKRTGEKVFLECVQDMDHENMFWYRQDPGLGLRLIYFSYDVKMKEKGDIPEGYSVSREKKERFSLILESASTNQTSMYLCASTEASGYYEQYFGPGTRLTVT.

Many counts were recorded for this clonotype. CDR3 residues: CASSLSGTTSYEQYF. The CDR3 nucleotides read TGTGCCAGCAGTTTATCCGGGACAACCTCCTACGAGCAGTACTTC. The genes are TRBV27 and TRBJ2-7; D is possibly TRBD1 (6 bases). The CDR3 has 15 amino acids. In germline, CDR1 is MNHEY, CDR2 SMNVEV (reference sequence). V was pared by 0 bases and J by 0 bases, with 9 bases between.

This clonotype was detected ten times or more. The V call is TRBV7-2, the J call TRBJ1-3; D remains unclear. V was shortened by 3 bases and J by 0 bases, with 9 bases between the two germline ends. The germline V gene encodes CDR1 SGHTA and CDR2 FQGNSA. The CDR3 spans 15 residues. CDR3 in DNA: TGTGCCAGCAGCTTGGACTGGAGCTCTGGAAACACCATATATTTT. As protein: CASSLDWSSGNTIYF.

This clonotype was seen repeatedly, ten times or more. The chain links TRBV5-1 to TRBJ1-4, with D tentatively TRBD1 (5 bases). There are 17 residues in the CDR3. V gave up 4 bases and J gave up 0 bases, with 16 bases separating them. Per germline, CDR1 SGHRS and CDR2 YFSETQ. CDR3 residues: CASSPAGTAATNEKLFF. The CDR3 nucleotides read TGCGCCAGCAGCCCCGCCGGGACGGCTGCAACTAATGAAAAACTGTTTTTT.

This clonotype appeared many times. The rearrangement joins TRBV15 to TRBJ1-6; D is possibly TRBD1 (5 bases). Germline-derived CDR1 and CDR2 are LNHNV and YYDKDF (reference sequence). Between the trimmed V and J ends, which lost 5 bases and 0 bases, there was a span of 14 bases. The CDR3 sequence is 17 residues long. The CDR3 nucleotides read TGTGCCACCAGCCGGGGGGTAGGACGCTCCTATAATTCACCCCTCCACTTT. Protein: CATSRGVGRSYNSPLHF.

Notes on this clonotype: Germline is not matched at one junction end, which may reflect a read error. The rearrangement joins TRBV5-1 to TRBJ2-3; TRBD2 might be the D (6 bases). Germline assignment: CDR1 SGHRS and CDR2 YFSETQ. The CDR3 is made up of 17 amino acids. The CDR3 protein is CASSPVLGGVGTDTRYF. The CDR3 coding sequence is TGCGCCAGCAGCCCGGTTCTGGGGGGAGTGGGCACAGATACGCGGTATTTT.

This clonotype showed up many times. The chain uses TRBV6-1 and TRBJ2-7; D unresolved. The CDR3 is 14 amino acids. The V gene's germline CDR1 is MNHNS and CDR2 SASEGT. Trimming left V 1 base short and J 3 bases short, with 10 bases between. The chain's CDR3 is CASSEGTPYYEQYF. CDR3 nucleotides: TGTGCCAGCAGTGAAGGGACGCCTTACTACGAGCAGTACTTC.

The table lists this clonotype with many counts. The chain employs TRBV20-1 and TRBJ2-1, with 12 bases matching TRBD2. The V gene's germline CDR1 is DFQATT and CDR2 SNEGSKA (reference sequence). The CDR3 contains 16 residues. V dropped 2 bases and J dropped 3; count of bases not matched to a gene: 5. The CDR3 DNA reads as TGCAGTGCTAGATCTAGCGGGAGGGCCTTCTACAATGAGCAGTTCTTC. As protein: CSARSSGRAFYNEQFF.

This clonotype was recorded at least ten times. The chain uses TRBV6-1 and TRBJ2-2; possible D gene TRBD2, 5 bases. Trimming took off 8 bases at V and 4 bases at J, with 14 bases between the two ends. CDR3 size: 14 residues. Germline assignment: CDR1 MNHNS and CDR2 SASEGT. The CDR3: CASGKGRGTGELFF. The CDR3 nucleotides are TGTGCCAGCGGTAAAGGCCGGGGCACCGGGGAGCTGTTTTTT.

This clonotype was recorded at least ten times. V and J are TRBV10-2 and TRBJ2-1, with a tentative D call TRBD1 (6 bases). Per the germline V gene, CDR1 is WSHSY and CDR2 is SAAADI. V gave up 7 bases and J gave up 0 bases, with 19 bases separating them. This CDR3 has 17 amino acids. The CDR3 is CASIVIGGQSSYNEQFF. CDR3 DNA: TGCGCCAGCATTGTAATTGGGGGCCAAAGCTCCTACAATGAGCAGTTCTTC.

The chain is built from TRBV4-1 and TRBJ1-6, with 9 bases identical to TRBD1. Germline V gene sequence: CDR1 MGHRA, CDR2 YSYEKL. CDR3 length equals 15 residues. J was trimmed by 7 bases and V by 2 bases; bases with no gene match: 3. CDR3 coding DNA: TGCGCCAGCAGCCAATTGGGGACAGGGAATTCACCCCTCCACTTT. Translated, it gives CASSQLGTGNSPLHF.

This clonotype was observed a handful of times. A much larger clone lies a single base off, so this may be a read error. This chain uses TRBV27 with TRBJ2-3; D is ambiguous. The CDR3 has 14 amino acids. Germline V lookup: CDR1 MNHEY, CDR2 SMNVEV (reference sequence). The CDR3 nucleotides are TGTGCCCGCAGTTTATTACCTATCACAGATACGCAGTATTTT. Its protein product is CARSLLPITDTQYF.

CDR3: CASTNPGQGISPQHF. CDR3 coding DNA: TGTGCCAGCACTAATCCGGGACAGGGCATATCGCCCCAGCATTTT. The chain employs TRBV12-3 or TRBV12-4 and TRBJ1-5; 9 bases map to TRBD1. With 7 bases clipped from V and 9 bases from J, the junction kept 13 bases outside the gene matches. This CDR3 spans 15 amino acids.

This clonotype appeared many times. V and J are TRBV28 and TRBJ1-5; 8 bases map to TRBD1. The germline CDR1 and CDR2 sequences are MDHEN and SYDVKM. V gave up 2 bases and J gave up 6 bases; unmatched junction bases: 12. The CDR3 extends over 17 amino acids. CDR3: CASSLPRGQGMGQPQHF. The CDR3 DNA is TGTGCCAGCAGTTTACCCCGAGGACAGGGAATGGGTCAGCCCCAGCATTTT.

The chain carries TRBV20-1 and TRBJ1-2, with 10 nucleotides matching TRBD1. Germline V gene sequence: CDR1 DFQATT, CDR2 SNEGSKA (reference sequence). Unmatched junction bases numbered 15, after V lost 6 bases and J lost 8 bases. This CDR3 is built from 15 residues. The CDR3 DNA sequence: TGCAGTGCACCCGGGACAGGGGAAGTCTCGCCAGGCTACACCTTC. Amino acids: CSAPGTGEVSPGYTF.

This clonotype was counted ten times or more. The chain links TRBV12-3 or TRBV12-4 to TRBJ2-7, with D unresolved. The V end lost 2 bases, the J end lost 3 bases, and 11 bases lay between the germline ends. The CDR3 runs 14 residues. The CDR3 spells CASSLMDARYEQYF. CDR3 nucleotides: TGTGCCAGCAGTTTAATGGATGCCCGCTACGAGCAGTACTTC.

There are many counts of this clonotype. The genes are TRBV30 and TRBJ1-1; tentative D call: TRBD1 (6 bases). The V end lost 3 bases, the J end lost 1 base, and 12 bases lay between the germline ends. CDR1 and CDR2 (germline): GTSNPN, SVGIG (reference sequence). This CDR3 contains 14 residues. CDR3 region: CAWSRGAWNTEAFF. The CDR3 nucleotides read TGTGCCTGGAGCAGGGGCGCTTGGAACACTGAAGCTTTCTTT.

The table lists this clonotype with a few counts. CDR3 protein: CASSEGQGVDYEQYF. The CDR3 nucleotides read TGTGCCAGCAGCGAGGGACAGGGGGTGGACTACGAGCAGTACTTC. This chain connects TRBV7-9 to TRBJ2-7, with 11 nucleotides matching TRBD1. This CDR3 spans 15 amino acids. Germline values: CDR1 SEHNR, CDR2 FQNEAQ (reference sequence). J was trimmed by 3 bases and V by 5 bases; bases with no gene match: 6. Based on the CDR3 plus reference TRBV7-9 and TRBJ2-7, the full variable domain is DTGVSQNPRHKITKRGQNVTFRCDPISEHNRLYWYRQTLGQGPEFLTYFQNEAQLEKSRLLSDRFSAERPKGSFSTLEIQRTEQGDSAMYLCASSEGQGVDYEQYFGPGTRLTVT.

This clonotype was seen at least ten times. The rearrangement joins TRBV7-9 to TRBJ1-1; 10 nucleotides line up with TRBD1. Germline V gene lookup returns CDR1 SEHNR and CDR2 FQNEAQ (reference sequence). After removal of 1 base from V and 6 bases from J, the junction contained 5 bases not matched to a gene. The CDR3 totals 15 residues. In DNA form, the CDR3 reads TGTGCCAGCAGCTTAGTGGAGACAGGGGGCCCTGAAGCTTTCTTT. This gives the protein CASSLVETGGPEAFF. The full variable domain, with the rest looked up from reference TRBV7-9 and TRBJ1-1, is DTGVSQNPRHKITKRGQNVTFRCDPISEHNRLYWYRQTLGQGPEFLTYFQNEAQLEKSRLLSDRFSAERPKGSFSTLEIQRTEQGDSAMYLCASSLVETGGPEAFFGQGTRLTVV.

Only a few counts were recorded for this clonotype. Written as DNA, the CDR3 is TGTGCCATCAGTGAAATTGCGGGACAGGGGGCCAATCAGCCCCAGCATTTT. It is translated as CAISEIAGQGANQPQHF. The chain links TRBV10-3 to TRBJ1-5, with TRBD1 matching over 12 bases. This CDR3 has 17 amino acids. J lost 3 bases, V lost 3 bases, and 6 bases had no gene match. Germline CDR1 is ENHRY and CDR2 is SYGVKD.

Turning to this clonotype: One base away lies a much larger clone, so this may be a sequencing read error. The CDR3 region has the DNA TGTGCTACCTCCAGGGGGGAAGAGACCCAGTGCTTC. Its protein product is CATSRGEETQCF. The chain is built from TRBV12-5 and TRBJ2-5; D is perhaps TRBD1 (7 bases). CDR3 length: 12 amino acids. The germline V gene encodes CDR1 LGHNT and CDR2 FRNRAP.

The chain is built from TRBV7-9 and TRBJ1-3; D is unresolved. In germline, CDR1 is SEHNR, CDR2 FQNEAQ (reference sequence). V was clipped by 5 bases and J by 5 bases, with 16 bases between them. The CDR3 is 15 amino acids. The CDR3 coding sequence is TGTGCCAGCAGCCCCTCCCCCCCGGCCAGAAACACCATATATTTT. It translates to CASSPSPPARNTIYF.

This clonotype was observed many times. The genes are TRBV13 and TRBJ1-1, with D perhaps TRBD1 (6 bases). Germline V gene sequence: CDR1 PRHDT, CDR2 FYEKMQ (reference sequence). V was cut by 3 bases and J by 7 bases, with 9 bases left in between. This CDR3 is 12 amino acids long. The DNA of the CDR3 is TGTGCCAGCAGCTTCAGGGGCGGTGAAGCTTTCTTT. This encodes CASSFRGGEAFF.

The chain combines TRBV12-3 or TRBV12-4 with TRBJ2-7; TRBD2 agrees at 13 bases. J was trimmed by 1 base and V by 4 bases; bases with no gene match: 7. The CDR3 extends over 17 amino acids. The CDR3 sequence is CASSSVSGLAGSYEQYF. In nucleotides, the CDR3 is TGTGCCAGCAGTTCCGTATCGGGACTAGCGGGATCCTACGAGCAGTACTTC.

This clonotype was picked up many times. The chain uses TRBV20-1 and TRBJ2-1, with 8 positions matching TRBD2. The length of the CDR3 is 16 residues. J lost 4 bases, V lost 5 bases, and 13 bases had no gene match. Germline V CDR1 and CDR2: DFQATT, SNEGSKA (reference sequence). The CDR3 coding sequence is TGCAGTGCTTCTCCCCGCCGGGAGGGCCGGTACAATGAGCAGTTCTTC. Encoded protein: CSASPRREGRYNEQFF.

The table lists this clonotype with many counts. The rearrangement joins TRBV30 to TRBJ1-6; 7 bases are a match to TRBD1. The J segment lost 7 bases and the V segment lost 5 bases, leaving 5 bases of the junction unmatched. CDR1 GTSNPN and CDR2 SVGIG come from the germline V gene (reference sequence). The CDR3 covers 13 residues. The CDR3 coding sequence is TGTGCCTGGGCACAGGGGCCCAATTCACCCCTCCACTTT. Protein sequence: CAWAQGPNSPLHF.

This chain connects TRBV4-1 to TRBJ1-4, with D possibly matching TRBD1 (5 bases). In germline, CDR1 is MGHRA, CDR2 YSYEKL. Trimming shortened V by 0 bases and J by 11 bases, and 16 bases separated the two germline ends. The CDR3 consists of 15 residues. The CDR3 loop reads CASSQDGRDPLKLFF. In DNA, the CDR3 is TGCGCCAGCAGCCAAGATGGGCGGGACCCTCTGAAACTGTTTTTT.